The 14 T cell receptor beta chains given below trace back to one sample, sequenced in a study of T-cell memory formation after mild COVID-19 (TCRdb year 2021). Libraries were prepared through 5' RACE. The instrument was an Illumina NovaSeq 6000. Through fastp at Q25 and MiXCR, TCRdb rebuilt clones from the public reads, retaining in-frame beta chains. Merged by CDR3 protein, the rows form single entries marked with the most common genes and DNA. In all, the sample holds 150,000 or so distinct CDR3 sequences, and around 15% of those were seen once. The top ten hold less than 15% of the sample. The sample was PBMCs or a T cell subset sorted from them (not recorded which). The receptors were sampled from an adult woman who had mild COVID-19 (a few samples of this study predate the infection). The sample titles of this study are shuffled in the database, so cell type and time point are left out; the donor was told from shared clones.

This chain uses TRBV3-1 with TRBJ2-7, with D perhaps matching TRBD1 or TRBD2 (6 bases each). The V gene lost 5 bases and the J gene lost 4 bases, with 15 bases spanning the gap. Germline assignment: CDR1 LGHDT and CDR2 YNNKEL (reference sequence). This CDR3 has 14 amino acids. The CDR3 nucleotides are TGTGCCAGCAGCAAGCCCGGGGGCTTATACGAGCAGTACTTC. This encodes CASSKPGGLYEQYF.

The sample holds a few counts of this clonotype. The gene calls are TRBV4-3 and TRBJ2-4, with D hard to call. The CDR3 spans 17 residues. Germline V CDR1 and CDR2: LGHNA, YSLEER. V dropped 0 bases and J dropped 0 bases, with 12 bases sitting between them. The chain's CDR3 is CASSQDRAPLAKNIQYF. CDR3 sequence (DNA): TGCGCCAGCAGCCAAGACCGCGCGCCATTAGCCAAAAACATTCAGTACTTC.

The DNA for the CDR3 is TGTGCCAGCAGCTCGAATTGGTTGAACACTGAAGCTTTCTTT. Protein sequence: CASSSNWLNTEAFF. The V and J genes are TRBV5-4 and TRBJ1-1; no clear D gene. V dropped 3 bases and J dropped 0 bases, with 9 bases sitting between them. This CDR3 region has 14 residues. Germline CDR1 SGHNT, CDR2 YYREEE (reference sequence).

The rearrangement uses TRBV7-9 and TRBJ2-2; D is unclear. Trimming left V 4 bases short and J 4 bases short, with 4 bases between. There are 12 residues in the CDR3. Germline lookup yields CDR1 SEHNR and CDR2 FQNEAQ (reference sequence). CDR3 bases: TGTGCCAGCAGCTCCATCACCGGGGAGCTGTTTTTT. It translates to CASSSITGELFF.

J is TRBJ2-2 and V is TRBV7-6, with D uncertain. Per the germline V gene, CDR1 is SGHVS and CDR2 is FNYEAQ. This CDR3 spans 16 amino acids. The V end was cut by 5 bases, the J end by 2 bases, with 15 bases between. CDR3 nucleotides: TGTGCCAGCAGCCCGTTTGGTCAGTTCAACACCGGGGAGCTGTTTTTT. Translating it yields CASSPFGQFNTGELFF. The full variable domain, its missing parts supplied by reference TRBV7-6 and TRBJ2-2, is GAGVSQSPRYKVTKRGQDVALRCDPISGHVSLYWYRQALGQGPEFLTYFNYEAQQDKSGLPNDRFSAERPEGSISTLTIQRTEQRDSAMYRCASSPFGQFNTGELFFGEGSRLTVL.

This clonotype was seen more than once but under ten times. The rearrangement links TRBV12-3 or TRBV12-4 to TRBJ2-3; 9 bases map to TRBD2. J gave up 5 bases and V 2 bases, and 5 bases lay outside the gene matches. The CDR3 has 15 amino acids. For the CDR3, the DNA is TGTGCCAGCAGTTTAATGAGCGGGGGGCGAGATACGCAGTATTTT. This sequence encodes CASSLMSGGRDTQYF.

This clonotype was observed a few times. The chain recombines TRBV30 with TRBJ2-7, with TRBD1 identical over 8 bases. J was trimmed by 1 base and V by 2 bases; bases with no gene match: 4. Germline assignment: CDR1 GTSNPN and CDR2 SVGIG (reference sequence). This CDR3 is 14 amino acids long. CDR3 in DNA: TGTGCCTGGAGTACCGGGACAGGTTCCTACGAGCAGTACTTC. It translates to CAWSTGTGSYEQYF.

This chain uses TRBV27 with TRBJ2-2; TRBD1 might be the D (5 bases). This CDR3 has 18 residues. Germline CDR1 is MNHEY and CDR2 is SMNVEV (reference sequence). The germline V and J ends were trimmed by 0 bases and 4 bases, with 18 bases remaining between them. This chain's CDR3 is CASSLSWVEQVRTGELFF. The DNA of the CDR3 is TGTGCCAGCAGTTTATCATGGGTAGAACAGGTCCGCACCGGGGAGCTGTTTTTT.

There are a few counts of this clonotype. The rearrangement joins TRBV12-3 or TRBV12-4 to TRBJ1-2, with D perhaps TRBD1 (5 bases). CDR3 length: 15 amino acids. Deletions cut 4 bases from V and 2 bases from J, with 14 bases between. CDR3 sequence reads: CASSSAGAGNYGYTF. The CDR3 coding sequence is TGTGCCAGCAGTTCCGCCGGGGCGGGGAACTATGGCTACACCTTC.

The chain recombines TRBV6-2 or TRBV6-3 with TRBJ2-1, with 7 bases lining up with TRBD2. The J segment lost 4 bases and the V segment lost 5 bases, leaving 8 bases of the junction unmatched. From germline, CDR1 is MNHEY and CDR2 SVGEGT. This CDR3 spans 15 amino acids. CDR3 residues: CASSQVPSGYNEQFF. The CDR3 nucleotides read TGTGCCAGCAGTCAGGTCCCTAGCGGATACAATGAGCAGTTCTTC.

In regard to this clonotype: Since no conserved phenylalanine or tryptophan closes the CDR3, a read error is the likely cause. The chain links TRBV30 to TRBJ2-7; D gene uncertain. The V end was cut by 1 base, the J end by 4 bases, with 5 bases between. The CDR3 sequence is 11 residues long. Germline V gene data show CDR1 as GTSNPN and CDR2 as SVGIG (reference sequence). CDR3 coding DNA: TGTGCCTGGAGTGCTGCGTACGAGCAGTACTTA. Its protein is CAWSAAYEQYL.

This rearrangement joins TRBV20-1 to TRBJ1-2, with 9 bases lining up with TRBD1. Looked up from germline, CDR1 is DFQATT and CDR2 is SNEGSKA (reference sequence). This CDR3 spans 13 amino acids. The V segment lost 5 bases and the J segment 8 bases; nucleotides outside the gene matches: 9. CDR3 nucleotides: TGCAGTGCTCCCCGACAGGGGGGGATAGGCTACACCTTC. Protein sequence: CSAPRQGGIGYTF.

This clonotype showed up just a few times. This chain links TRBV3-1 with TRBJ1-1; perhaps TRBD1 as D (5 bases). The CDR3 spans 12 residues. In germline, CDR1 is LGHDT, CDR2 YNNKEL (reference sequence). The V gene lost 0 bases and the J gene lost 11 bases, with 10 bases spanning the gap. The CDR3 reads CASSQDKSGAFF. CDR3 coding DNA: TGTGCCAGCAGCCAAGATAAGTCAGGGGCTTTCTTT.

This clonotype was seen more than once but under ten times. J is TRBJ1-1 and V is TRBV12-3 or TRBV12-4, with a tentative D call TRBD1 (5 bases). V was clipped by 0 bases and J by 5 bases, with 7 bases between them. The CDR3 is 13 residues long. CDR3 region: CASSLARGTEAFF. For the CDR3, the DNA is TGTGCCAGCAGTTTAGCAAGGGGAACTGAAGCTTTCTTT.